A selection of T cell receptor beta chains follows, all from one sample in a study of OX40 agonist ivuxolimab in advanced cancers. TCRdb keeps only in-frame clones here, not all; method: immunoSEQ multiplex PCR. The sample shows more than 30,000 clones, under 85% of them seen only once. This material consisted of CD4+ or CD8+ T cells sorted from blood, taken in a trial of the OX40 agonist ivuxolimab. The receptors derive from an adult with an advanced solid tumor such as melanoma, head and neck, liver or kidney cancer. Both conserved end residues are part of each CDR3.

V gene	J gene	CDR3 protein
TRBV6-6	TRBJ1-5	CASQGFNQPQHF
TRBV2	TRBJ2-7	CASMGQGAGEQYF
TRBV11-3	TRBJ2-7	CASNPGGAGEVIYEQYF
TRBV9	TRBJ1-2	CASSATVGYGANYGYTF
TRBV4-1	TRBJ2-3	CASSQDDVKTSTDTQYF
TRBV7-9	TRBJ2-3	CASSLVSSGADTQYF
TRBV4-1	TRBJ2-1	CASSQGTGLSTISSYNEQFF
TRBV30	TRBJ1-2	CAWSDGGGDGYTF
TRBV21-1	TRBJ2-5	CASIGEGAQETQYF
TRBV4-1	TRBJ2-7	CASSQDWGYEQYF
TRBV20-1	TRBJ1-2	CSARSLYGYTF
TRBV30	TRBJ1-5	CAWSVLGAGGFGNQPQHF
TRBV5-1	TRBJ2-7	CASSLFGSYEQYF
TRBV5-8	TRBJ1-2	CASSLIKTALYGYTF
TRBV18	TRBJ1-2	CASSPLGGYGYTF
TRBV6-5	TRBJ1-2	CASSYSGTGVGYTF
TRBV5-4	TRBJ2-7	CASSQDGTGYEQYF
TRBV30	TRBJ1-6	CAWRHTGGQNSPLHF
TRBV5-1	TRBJ2-1	CASSLEFEQFF
TRBV5-4	TRBJ1-1	CASSFGNTEAFF
TRBV6-1	TRBJ2-5	CASSRRAAYEETQYF
TRBV7-8	TRBJ1-1	CASSRQGNTEAFF
TRBV7-8	TRBJ2-7	CASSFGLAAREQYF
TRBV9	TRBJ1-5	CASSVGGDPPQHF
TRBV5-6	TRBJ2-2	CASSPNRDIVTGELFF
TRBV6-5	TRBJ1-1	CASSPEDRVAEAFF
TRBV6-5	TRBJ1-2	CASSYVGDGYTF
TRBV11-3	TRBJ1-1	CASSLFANTEAFF
TRBV19	TRBJ2-5	CASSNDRDQETQYF
TRBV5-1	TRBJ2-1	CASSSQTSGGGNEQFF
TRBV10-3	TRBJ2-7	CAISENVREGNEQYF
TRBV6-4	TRBJ1-5	CASSPHGTSNQPQHF
TRBV6-6	TRBJ2-2	CASKSSGTGELFF
TRBV5-1	TRBJ1-4	CASKKDSPTTNEKLFF
TRBV5-1	TRBJ2-2	CASSFQRGAGELFF
TRBV18	TRBJ1-5	CASSPSQATYQPQHF
TRBV6-1	TRBJ1-2	CASSEDITGEEGYTF
TRBV7-6	TRBJ2-2	CASRDLRGSGELFF
TRBV30	TRBJ1-4	CAWIPPGATNEKLFF
TRBV15	TRBJ2-5	CATSRGEVQRGGLETQYF
TRBV10-3	TRBJ2-1	CAIRGGFTSDEQFF
TRBV29-1	TRBJ2-7	CSVEETGSTYEQYF
TRBV7-8	TRBJ1-2	CASSLAQGGGRFGYTF
TRBV5-1	TRBJ2-7	CASRAGGRYEQYF
TRBV27	TRBJ1-1	CASSSLRTGETEAFF
TRBV5-4	TRBJ2-1	CASSPSGGQAYYNEQFF
TRBV29-1	TRBJ1-4	CSVEDRQGAGEKLFF
TRBV5-1	TRBJ2-5	CASSLAGTLEETQYF